The 4 T cell receptor beta chains given below trace back to one sample, sequenced in a study of early T cells in non-severe SARS-CoV-2 infection (TCRdb year 2021). Library preparation used 5' RACE. The sequencing machine was a NextSeq 500. Starting from the raw public reads, TCRdb applied fastp trimming at Q25, assembled clones with MiXCR and retained in-frame beta chains. Entries that share a CDR3 protein sequence are merged under the most common genes and DNA. The sample records 50,000 to 60,000 distinct CDR3 sequences, 10% of which are singletons. Around 4.1% of the sample is taken by the ten largest. Sequencing was performed on whole blood. These receptors were obtained from an adult who was a healthcare worker with PCR-confirmed SARS-CoV-2 infection or an uninfected control (not recorded which).

This clonotype came up a few times. The chain uses TRBV7-9 and TRBJ2-3; a possible D gene is TRBD2 (5 bases). This CDR3 is 14 amino acids long. Germline V gene data show CDR1 as SEHNR and CDR2 as FQNEAQ (reference sequence). V lost 6 bases, J lost 0 bases, and 10 bases lay in between. The CDR3 DNA sequence: TGTGCCAGCAGGGATACTAGTAGCACAGATACGCAGTATTTT. Its translation: CASRDTSSTDTQYF.

The chain employs TRBV5-1 and TRBJ1-1, with D unclear. Germline CDR1 is SGHRS and CDR2 is YFSETQ. V lost 1 base and J 8 bases, leaving 18 bases between the germline ends. This CDR3 is built from 15 residues. The CDR3 DNA reads as TGCGCCAGCAGCTTGACGGGCTTGGGAGGCCCCGAAGCTTTCTTT. Translated: CASSLTGLGGPEAFF.

V gene TRBV3-1 combines with J gene TRBJ2-3; 10 bases are a match to TRBD1. The V gene's germline CDR1 is LGHDT and CDR2 YNNKEL (reference sequence). The CDR3 loop spans 17 amino acids. J was trimmed by 3 bases and V by 4 bases; bases with no gene match: 10. The CDR3 DNA reads as TGTGCCAGCAGCCCGTGGACAGGGGGGCCCTCGACAGATACGCAGTATTTT. It translates to CASSPWTGGPSTDTQYF.

On this clonotype: Just one base apart from a much larger clone, this may be a read error. The J gene is TRBJ2-3, the V gene TRBV2; unclear D gene. Deletions cut 5 bases from V and 8 bases from J, with 8 bases between. The CDR3 has 11 residues. CDR1 is SNHLY, CDR2 FYNNEI, per germline. The DNA for the CDR3 is TGTGCCAGCAGTCCGTACGGTACGCAGTATTTT. This translates into CASSPYGTQYF.